The 23 T cell receptor beta chains given below trace back to one sample, sequenced in a study of cytomegalovirus exposure and HLA in healthy donors. In the PCR, 60 Vbeta and 13 Jbeta primers were used. Produced via immunoSEQ multiplex PCR; TCRdb's table is partial and in-frame only. This sample has 150,000 to 250,000 clones, with 79% found just once. Input material: PBMCs. The receptors originated from a woman aged 25-40 years in good health and CMV-seropositive.

This chain joins TRBV10-2 and TRBJ1-1, with D perhaps TRBD1 (6 bases). Between the trimmed V and J ends, which lost 4 bases and 0 bases, there was a span of 15 bases. Germline V lookup: CDR1 WSHSY, CDR2 SAAADI. CDR3 size: 16 residues. CDR3 sequence reads: CASSVAVGGMNTEAFF. DNA of the CDR3: TGCGCCAGCAGTGTAGCAGTAGGGGGAATGAACACTGAAGCTTTCTTT.

The J gene is TRBJ2-6, the V gene TRBV5-4; 12 bases match TRBD2. The J segment lost 3 bases and the V segment lost 3 bases, leaving 4 bases of the junction unmatched. CDR1 is SGHNT and CDR2 is YYREEE in the germline V gene (reference sequence). CDR3 length: 17 residues. For the CDR3, the DNA is TGTGCCAGCAGCTCGCTAGCGGGAGGGCTTGGGGCCAACGTCCTGACTTTC. This codes for CASSSLAGGLGANVLTF.

This chain links TRBV30 with TRBJ2-1; 9 nucleotides agree with TRBD1. The junction had 10 bases not matched to a gene; V was cut back by 5 bases and J by 2 bases. The CDR3 has 16 amino acids. CDR1 and CDR2 from the germline V gene are GTSNPN and SVGIG (reference sequence). CDR3 DNA: TGTGCCTGGGGGATGCGCGGGACAGGGACCTACAATGAGCAGTTCTTC. It specifies CAWGMRGTGTYNEQFF.

The rearrangement uses TRBV15 and TRBJ2-3, with D possibly TRBD1 on 5 matching bases. CDR1 is LNHNV and CDR2 is YYDKDF in the germline V gene (reference sequence). V lost 4 bases and J lost 9, with 11 bases in between. CDR3 size: 12 residues. CDR3 loop: CATSKPQGTQYF. Here the CDR3 DNA reads TGTGCCACCAGCAAACCCCAGGGAACGCAGTATTTT.

The gene calls are TRBV6-1 and TRBJ1-1; the D is unclear. Germline CDR1 is MNHNS and CDR2 is SASEGT. The CDR3 consists of 11 residues. The V end lost 5 bases, the J end lost 5 bases, and 6 bases lay between the germline ends. The CDR3 here is CASSSRTEAFF. As DNA, the CDR3 is TGTGCCAGCAGTTCCCGGACTGAAGCTTTCTTT.

This chain uses TRBV18 with TRBJ2-7; 9 bases are shared with TRBD1. With V trimmed by 3 bases and J by 10 bases, 1 base remained unmatched. The CDR3 is 11 residues long. Germline V gene data show CDR1 as KGHSH and CDR2 as LQKENI. The CDR3 bases are TGTGCCAGCTCACCGGACAGGGGACAGTACTTC. Translated: CASSPDRGQYF. Together with reference TRBV18 and TRBJ2-7, the CDR3 gives the full variable domain: NAGVMQNPRHLVRRRGQEARLRCSPMKGHSHVYWYRQLPEEGLKFMVYLQKENIIDESGMPKERFSAEFPKEGPSILRIQQVVRGDSAAYFCASSPDRGQYFGPGTRLTVT.

To note about this clone: Mismatch with germline at one junction end may stem from a read error. This chain links TRBV29-1 with TRBJ1-1; D is possibly TRBD1 (5 bases). Germline V gene lookup returns CDR1 SQVTM and CDR2 ANQGSEA. The CDR3 is 13 residues long. For the CDR3, the DNA is TGCAGCGTCGAAGGGGAGTCGAACACTGAAGCTTTCTTT. It translates to CSVEGESNTEAFF. The whole variable domain, filled in from reference TRBV29-1 and TRBJ1-1, reads SAVISQKPSRDICQRGTSLTIQCQVDSQVTMMFWYRQQPGQSLTLIATANQGSEATYESGFVIDKFPISRPNLTFSTLTVSNMSPEDSSIYLCSVEGESNTEAFFGQGTRLTVV.

This clone was picked up a small number of times. The chain carries TRBV4-2 and TRBJ2-7, with TRBD1 identical over 11 bases. The CDR3 is 17 residues long. Unmatched junction bases numbered 7, after V lost 1 base and J lost 2 bases. The germline gives CDR1 LGHNA, CDR2 YNFKEQ. CDR3 sequence (DNA): TGTGCCAGCAGCCAAGTTGCTACGGGACAGGGGGCCTACGAGCAGTACTTC. This translates into CASSQVATGQGAYEQYF.

The rearrangement joins TRBV7-9 to TRBJ1-1, with a tentative D call TRBD1 (5 bases). This CDR3 contains 15 residues. Trimming removed 2 bases from V and 7 bases from J, with 17 bases in between. Per the germline V gene, CDR1 is SEHNR and CDR2 is FQNEAQ (reference sequence). This CDR3 reads CASSLSSQGRGEAFF. The CDR3 DNA reads TGTGCCAGCAGCTTAAGTTCGCAGGGCCGAGGTGAAGCTTTCTTT.

This clone was counted once. This rearrangement joins TRBV30 to TRBJ2-2; TRBD2 matches 8 bases. This CDR3 spans 13 amino acids. The germline CDR1 and CDR2 sequences are GTSNPN and SVGIG (reference sequence). With 5 bases clipped from V and 6 bases from J, the junction kept 5 bases outside the gene matches. This chain's CDR3 is CAWGGGLPGELFF. The CDR3 region has the DNA TGTGCCTGGGGCGGGGGGCTCCCCGGGGAGCTGTTTTTT. The whole variable domain, remainder taken from reference TRBV30 and TRBJ2-2, is SQTIHQWPATLVQPVGSPLSLECTVEGTSNPNLYWYRQAAGRGLQLLFYSVGIGQISSEVPQNLSASRPQDRQFILSSKKLLLSDSGFYLCAWGGGLPGELFFGEGSRLTVL.

This clone was detected only once. The gene calls are TRBV7-9 and TRBJ2-6; maybe TRBD2 (6 bases). V was pared by 1 base and J by 2 bases, with 15 bases between. The germline gives CDR1 SEHNR, CDR2 FQNEAQ (reference sequence). The CDR3 spans 18 residues. CDR3 DNA sequence: TGTGCCAGCAGCTTAGGGAGGGGATCCTTCACTGGGGCCAACGTCCTGACTTTC. Translating gives CASSLGRGSFTGANVLTF.

The J gene is TRBJ2-1, the V gene TRBV27, with a weak D call TRBD2 (7 bases). Trimming removed 7 bases at V and 9 bases at J, with 22 bases between. Germline assignment: CDR1 MNHEY and CDR2 SMNVEV (reference sequence). The CDR3 sequence is 15 residues long. The CDR3 DNA reads as TGTGCCAGCACTGGGAAACTAGCCGGGGGGCTTGAGCAGTTCTTC. Translation: CASTGKLAGGLEQFF.

This sequence joins TRBV7-9 and TRBJ1-1; D gene ambiguous. CDR3 size: 14 residues. Germline CDR1 SEHNR, CDR2 FQNEAQ (reference sequence). V was cut by 5 bases and J by 5 bases, with 15 bases left in between. The CDR3 nucleotides are TGTGCCAGCAGCCCCCGAGGGAGTGAGACTGAAGCTTTCTTT. As protein: CASSPRGSETEAFF.

The chain is built from TRBV10-3 and TRBJ1-1; the D is unclear. This CDR3 region has 15 residues. The V end lost 0 bases, the J end lost 3 bases, and 11 bases lay between the germline ends. In germline, CDR1 is ENHRY, CDR2 SYGVKD. The CDR3 spells CAISESWAYDTEAFF. CDR3 bases: TGTGCCATCAGTGAGTCCTGGGCTTACGACACTGAAGCTTTCTTT.

V is TRBV6-6 and J is TRBJ2-7, with TRBD2 identical over 7 bases. The CDR3 totals 14 residues. V trimming: 0 bases; J trimming: 3 bases; junction bases outside the gene matches: 2. The germline CDR1 and CDR2 sequences are MNHNY and SVGAGI (reference sequence). In DNA, the CDR3 is TGTGCCAGCAGTTACTCGGGAGGGAACTACGAGCAGTACTTC. This gives the protein CASSYSGGNYEQYF.

The chain recombines TRBV4-3 with TRBJ2-7; TRBD1 matches 8 bases. The CDR3 contains 15 residues. Per germline, CDR1 LGHNA and CDR2 YSLEER. J was trimmed by 2 bases and V by 3 bases; bases with no gene match: 6. In DNA form, the CDR3 reads TGCGCCAGCAGCCACCTGACAGGGGAACCCTACGAGCAGTACTTC. Its protein is CASSHLTGEPYEQYF.

The chain carries TRBV4-2 and TRBJ2-7; D may be TRBD2 (5 bases). Trimming took off 1 base at V and 5 bases at J, with 12 bases between the two ends. This CDR3 region has 14 residues. Germline assignment: CDR1 LGHNA and CDR2 YNFKEQ. The CDR3 nucleotides are TGTGCCAGCAGCCAAGGGCAGAGGGCAAACGAGCAGTACTTC. Protein product: CASSQGQRANEQYF.

This clone was counted between two and nine times. The chain is built from TRBV18 and TRBJ1-1; D is possibly TRBD1 (5 bases). The CDR3 runs to 15 residues. V was clipped by 0 bases and J by 4 bases, with 12 bases between them. In germline, CDR1 is KGHSH, CDR2 LQKENI. CDR3 sequence reads: CASSPPAGPSTEAFF. In DNA, the CDR3 is TGTGCCAGCTCACCACCCGCGGGGCCTAGCACTGAAGCTTTCTTT.

This chain links TRBV27 with TRBJ1-3, with 10 positions matching TRBD1. V dropped 5 bases and J dropped 4; count of bases not matched to a gene: 5. This CDR3 region has 15 residues. CDR1 and CDR2 (germline): MNHEY, SMNVEV (reference sequence). For the CDR3, the DNA is TGTGCCAGCAGTAGGGGGACAGGGGTGGGAAACACCATATATTTT. It translates to CASSRGTGVGNTIYF.

This sequence joins TRBV6-5 and TRBJ2-7; 7 nucleotides match TRBD1. Germline assignment: CDR1 MNHEY and CDR2 SVGAGI. The CDR3 has 13 amino acids. The V and J ends lost 4 bases and 2 bases, in that order; junction bases with no gene match: 2. As DNA, the CDR3 is TGTGCCAGCAGTTGGGACAGTACCTACGAGCAGTACTTC. Translated: CASSWDSTYEQYF.

The rearrangement links TRBV11-2 to TRBJ1-4, with 7 bases aligning to TRBD1. Trimming at V came to 3 bases and at J to 4 bases, leaving 8 bases not matched to a gene. Germline CDR1 reads SGHAT; CDR2 reads FQNNGV. The CDR3 covers 16 residues. The CDR3 nucleotides read TGTGCCAGCAGCTTCCCCCCCGGGACAGTTAATGAAAAACTGTTTTTT. This sequence encodes CASSFPPGTVNEKLFF.

Of note for this clone: This specimen includes other DNA sequences encoding the same CDR3. The chain combines TRBV9 with TRBJ1-1; tentatively, D is TRBD1 (6 bases). The V gene lost 0 bases and the J gene lost 4 bases, with 13 bases spanning the gap. This CDR3 comprises 15 residues. Germline V gene sequence: CDR1 SGDLS, CDR2 YYNGEE. The chain's CDR3 is CASSVEGGGGTEAFF. The CDR3 coding sequence is TGTGCCAGCAGCGTAGAGGGGGGGGGTGGCACTGAAGCTTTCTTT.

The rearrangement uses TRBV5-1 and TRBJ2-7; 9 bases match TRBD1. Germline lookup yields CDR1 SGHRS and CDR2 YFSETQ. V lost 4 bases, J lost 3 bases, and 11 bases stayed unmatched. The CDR3 extends over 16 amino acids. The chain's CDR3 is CASSPVGDRALYEQYF. CDR3 sequence (DNA): TGCGCCAGCAGCCCGGTTGGGGACAGGGCGCTCTACGAGCAGTACTTC.